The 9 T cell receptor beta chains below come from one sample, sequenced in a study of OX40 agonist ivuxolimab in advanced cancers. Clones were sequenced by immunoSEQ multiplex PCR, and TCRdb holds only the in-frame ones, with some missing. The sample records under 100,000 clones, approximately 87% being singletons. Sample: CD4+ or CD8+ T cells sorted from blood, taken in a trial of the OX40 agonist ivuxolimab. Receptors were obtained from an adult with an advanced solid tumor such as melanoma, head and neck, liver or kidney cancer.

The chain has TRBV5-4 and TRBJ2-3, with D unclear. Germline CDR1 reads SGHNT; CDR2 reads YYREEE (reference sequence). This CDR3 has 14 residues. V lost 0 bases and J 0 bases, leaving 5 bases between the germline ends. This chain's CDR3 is CASSLATSTDTQYF. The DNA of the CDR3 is TGTGCCAGCAGCTTGGCCACTAGCACAGATACGCAGTATTTT.

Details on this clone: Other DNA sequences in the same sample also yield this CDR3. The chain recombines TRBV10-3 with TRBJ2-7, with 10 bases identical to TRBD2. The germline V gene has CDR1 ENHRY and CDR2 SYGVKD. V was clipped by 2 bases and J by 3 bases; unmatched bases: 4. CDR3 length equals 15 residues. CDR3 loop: CAISESGGASYEQYF. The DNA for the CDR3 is TGTGCCATCAGTGAGAGCGGGGGGGCGAGCTACGAGCAGTACTTC.

DNA of the CDR3: TGCGCCAGCAGCTTATACCCGACGGGGGAGGGCTACACCTTC. This encodes CASSLYPTGEGYTF. This chain joins TRBV5-1 and TRBJ1-2; the D gene is possibly TRBD1 (5 bases). This CDR3 region has 14 residues. Germline CDR1 and CDR2: SGHRS and YFSETQ. Trimming pared 2 bases from V and 8 bases from J, leaving 16 bases between.

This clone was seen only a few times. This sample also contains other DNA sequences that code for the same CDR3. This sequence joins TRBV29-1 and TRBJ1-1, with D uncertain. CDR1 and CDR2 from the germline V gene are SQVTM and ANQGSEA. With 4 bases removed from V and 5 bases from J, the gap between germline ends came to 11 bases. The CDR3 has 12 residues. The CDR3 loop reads CSVATGGTEAFF. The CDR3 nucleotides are TGCAGCGTTGCAACGGGCGGTACTGAAGCTTTCTTT. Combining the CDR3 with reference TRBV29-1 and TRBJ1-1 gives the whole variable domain SAVISQKPSRDICQRGTSLTIQCQVDSQVTMMFWYRQQPGQSLTLIATANQGSEATYESGFVIDKFPISRPNLTFSTLTVSNMSPEDSSIYLCSVATGGTEAFFGQGTRLTVV.

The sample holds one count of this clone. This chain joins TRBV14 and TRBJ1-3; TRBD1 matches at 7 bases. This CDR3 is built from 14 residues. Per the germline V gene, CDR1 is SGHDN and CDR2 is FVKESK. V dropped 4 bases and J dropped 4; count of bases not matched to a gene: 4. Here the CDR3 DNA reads TGTGCCAGCAGCCCTCGGACAGGAGGAAACACCATATATTTT. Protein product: CASSPRTGGNTIYF. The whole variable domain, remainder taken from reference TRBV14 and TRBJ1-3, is EAGVTQFPSHSVIEKGQTVTLRCDPISGHDNLYWYRRVMGKEIKFLLHFVKESKQDESGMPNNRFLAERTGGTYSTLKVQPAELEDSGVYFCASSPRTGGNTIYFGEGSWLTVV.

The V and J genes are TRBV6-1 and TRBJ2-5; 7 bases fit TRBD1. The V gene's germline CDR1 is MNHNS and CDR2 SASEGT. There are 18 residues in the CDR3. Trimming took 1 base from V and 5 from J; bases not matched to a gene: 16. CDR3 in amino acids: CASSEDRGRRIGWETQYF. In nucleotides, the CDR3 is TGTGCCAGCAGTGAAGACAGGGGAAGGAGAATAGGGTGGGAGACCCAGTACTTC.

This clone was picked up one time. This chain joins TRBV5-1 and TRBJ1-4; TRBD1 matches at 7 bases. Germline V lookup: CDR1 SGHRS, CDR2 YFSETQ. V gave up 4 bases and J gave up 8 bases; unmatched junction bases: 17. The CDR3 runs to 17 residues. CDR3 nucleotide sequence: TGCGCCAGCAGCCTAAATCCGCCAGGGGGAGCAGGAGAAAAACTGTTTTTT. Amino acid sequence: CASSLNPPGGAGEKLFF.

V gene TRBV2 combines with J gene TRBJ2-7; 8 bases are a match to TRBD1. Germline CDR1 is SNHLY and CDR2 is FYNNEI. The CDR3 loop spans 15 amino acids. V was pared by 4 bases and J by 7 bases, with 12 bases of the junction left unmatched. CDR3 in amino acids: CASSVFYQGAGEQYF. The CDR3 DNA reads TGTGCCAGCAGTGTATTCTATCAGGGGGCGGGAGAGCAGTACTTC.

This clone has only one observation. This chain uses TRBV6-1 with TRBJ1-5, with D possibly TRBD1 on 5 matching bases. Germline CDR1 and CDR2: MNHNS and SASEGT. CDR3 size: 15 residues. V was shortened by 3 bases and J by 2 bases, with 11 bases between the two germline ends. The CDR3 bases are TGTGCCAGCAGTGACGAAGGGGTTGGCAATCAGCCCCAGCATTTT. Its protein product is CASSDEGVGNQPQHF.